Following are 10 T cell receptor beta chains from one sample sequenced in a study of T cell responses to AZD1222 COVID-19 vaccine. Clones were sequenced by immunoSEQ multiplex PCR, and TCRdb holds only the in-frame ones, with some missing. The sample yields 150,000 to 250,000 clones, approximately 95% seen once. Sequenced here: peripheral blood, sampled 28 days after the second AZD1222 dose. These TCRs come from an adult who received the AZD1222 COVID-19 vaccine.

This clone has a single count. The CDR3 sequence is CASSQGQLDTEAFF. The CDR3 DNA reads as TGCGCCAGCAGCCAAGGACAGTTGGACACTGAAGCTTTCTTT. The J gene is TRBJ1-1, the V gene TRBV4-1; the D gene is possibly TRBD1 (5 bases). Germline CDR1 and CDR2: MGHRA and YSYEKL. This CDR3 has 14 amino acids. V was trimmed by 1 base and J by 3 bases, leaving 9 bases between them.

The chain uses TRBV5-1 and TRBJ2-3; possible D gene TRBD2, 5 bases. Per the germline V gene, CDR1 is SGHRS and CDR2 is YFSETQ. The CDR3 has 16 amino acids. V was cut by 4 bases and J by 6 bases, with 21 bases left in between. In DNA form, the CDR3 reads TGCGCCAGCAGCCTGGGGAGCGCGGGTGTAATGGATACGCAGTATTTT. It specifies CASSLGSAGVMDTQYF.

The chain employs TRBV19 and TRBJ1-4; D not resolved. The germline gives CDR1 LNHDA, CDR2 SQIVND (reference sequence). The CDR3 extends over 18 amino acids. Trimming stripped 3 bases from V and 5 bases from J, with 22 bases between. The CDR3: CASSMDLGRVPLNEKLFF. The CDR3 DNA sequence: TGTGCCAGTAGTATGGACCTAGGGAGGGTTCCACTAAATGAAAAACTGTTTTTT.

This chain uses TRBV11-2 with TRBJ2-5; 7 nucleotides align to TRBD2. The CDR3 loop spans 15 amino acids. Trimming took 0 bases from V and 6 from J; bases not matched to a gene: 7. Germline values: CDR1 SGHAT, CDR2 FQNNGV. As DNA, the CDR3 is TGTGCCAGCAGCTTAGATCGAACTAGCGCACAGACCCAGTACTTC. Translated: CASSLDRTSAQTQYF.

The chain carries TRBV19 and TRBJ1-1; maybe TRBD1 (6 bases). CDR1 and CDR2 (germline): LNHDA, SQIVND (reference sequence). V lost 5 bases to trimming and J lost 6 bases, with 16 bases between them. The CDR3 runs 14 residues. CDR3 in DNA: TGTGCCAGTAGTCCGGGGGGGACAACGCCTGAAGCTTTCTTT. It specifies CASSPGGTTPEAFF.

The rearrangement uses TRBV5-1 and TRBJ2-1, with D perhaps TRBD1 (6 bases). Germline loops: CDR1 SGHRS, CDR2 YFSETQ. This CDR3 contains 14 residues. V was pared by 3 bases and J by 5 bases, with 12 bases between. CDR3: CASSSDSFHNEQFF. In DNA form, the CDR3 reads TGCGCCAGCAGCTCGGACAGTTTTCACAATGAGCAGTTCTTC.

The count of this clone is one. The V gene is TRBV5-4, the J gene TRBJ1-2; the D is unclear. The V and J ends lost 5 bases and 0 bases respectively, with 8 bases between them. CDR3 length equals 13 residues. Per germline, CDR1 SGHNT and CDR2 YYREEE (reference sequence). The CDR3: CASRSPANYGYTF. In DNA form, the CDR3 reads TGTGCCAGCAGAAGTCCAGCTAACTATGGCTACACCTTC.

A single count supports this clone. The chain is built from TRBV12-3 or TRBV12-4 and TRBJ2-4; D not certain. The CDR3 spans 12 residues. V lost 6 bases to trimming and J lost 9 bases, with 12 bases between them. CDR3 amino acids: CASSHPGSIQYF. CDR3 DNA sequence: TGTGCCAGCAGCCATCCGGGTAGCATTCAGTACTTC.

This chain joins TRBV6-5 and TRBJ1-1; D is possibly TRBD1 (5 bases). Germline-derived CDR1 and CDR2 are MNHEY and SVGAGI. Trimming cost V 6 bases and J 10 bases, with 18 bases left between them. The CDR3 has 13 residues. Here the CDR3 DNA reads TGTGCCAGCAGAGACACGGATTGGGACGGAGCTTTCTTT. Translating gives CASRDTDWDGAFF.

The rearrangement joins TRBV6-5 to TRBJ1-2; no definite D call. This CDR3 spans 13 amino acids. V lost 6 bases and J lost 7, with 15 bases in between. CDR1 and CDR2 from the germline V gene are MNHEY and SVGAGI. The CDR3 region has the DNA TGTGCCAGCAGCCTGGGGTCCGTTTCTGGCTACACCTTC. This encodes CASSLGSVSGYTF.